These 2 T cell receptor beta chains were sequenced from one sample in a study of cytomegalovirus exposure and HLA in healthy donors. Vbeta (60) and Jbeta (13) primers were used in the PCR. Using immunoSEQ multiplex PCR, the repertoire was profiled, and TCRdb retains in-frame clones only, with some absent. The sample consists of around 170,000 clones, over 75% of them appearing once. The specimen was PBMCs. Receptor source: a woman younger than 45 in good health and CMV-seronegative.

This clone showed up just a few times. The chain uses TRBV19 and TRBJ2-6; D might be TRBD1 (6 bases). Per germline, CDR1 LNHDA and CDR2 SQIVND (reference sequence). The V and J ends lost 3 bases and 2 bases respectively, with 11 bases between them. The CDR3 is 16 residues long. CDR3 residues: CASSILTGTGANVLTF. In DNA form, the CDR3 reads TGTGCCAGTAGTATCCTCACAGGGACTGGGGCCAACGTCCTGACTTTC.

The rearrangement uses TRBV4-1 and TRBJ2-1, with 9 bases identical to TRBD2. Trimming at V came to 1 base and at J to 3 bases, leaving 4 bases not matched to a gene. Germline CDR1 reads MGHRA; CDR2 reads YSYEKL. The CDR3 runs 16 residues. The CDR3 spells CASSQALRGGYNEQFF. The CDR3 nucleotides are TGCGCCAGCAGCCAAGCCCTGCGGGGGGGCTACAATGAGCAGTTCTTC.